Detailed here is one T cell receptor beta chain. Its antigen target is currently unknown. Base-call qualities are not available, and no considerably larger clone is one nucleotide away. Inclusive of the bounding cysteine and phenylalanine, the CDR3 is 14 residues long. This entry keeps only the CDR3 DNA: 42 bases, framed from base 1. The V end loses 0 bases and the J end loses 5 bases, and a stretch of 11 bases separates them. CDR1 is given as SGHDT and CDR2 as YYEEEE, both from the germline V gene. Genomic DNA was isolated from the sorted cells so that the TCRbeta CDR3 region could be sequenced. The immunoSEQ Assay was used to sequence the TCRbeta CDR3 regions. TCRdb retrieved this table from immuneACCESS and kept in-frame rearrangements only. Not all clones are present; in checked studies, unresolved V genes account for under half, and no reason is known for the remainder. In this sample the table shows approximately 82,000 clones, about nine tenths of which occur a single time. The top ten clones comprise roughly 0.65% of the sample.

This sample is drawn from a study of OX40 agonist ivuxolimab in advanced cancers. For the study in its entirety: The costimulatory receptor OX40 (CD134) was targeted by ivuxolimab, a fully human IgG2 agonistic monoclonal antibody. Intravenous ivuxolimab was administered to patients every 2 weeks at six dose levels: 0.01, 0.1, 0.3, 1.5, 3 and 10 mg/kg. Of the approximately 50 dose-escalation patients, hepatocellular carcinoma was present in around 19, melanoma in approximately 15, renal cell carcinoma in 9 and head and neck cancer in 9. In the dose-escalation cohort, 75% to 90% of patients were male, and the mean age was 60 years with a range of roughly 20 to 79. Patients were allowed to have had prior anti-PD-1, anti-PD-L1 or anti-CTLA-4 therapy, and more than 30% of the dose-escalation patients had previously received checkpoint inhibitors. Partial responses occurred in three dose-escalation patients: two with cutaneous melanoma and one with hepatocellular carcinoma. The purpose of peripheral TCRbeta sequencing was to test whether ivuxolimab changed TCR sequence diversity and led to clonal T-cell expansion. The paper reports the monotherapy dose-escalation portion (N of about 51 patients) of the phase I ivuxolimab trial.

The trial excluded patients who had a history of autoimmune disease or who were on systemic immunosuppression. Peripheral blood for TCR sequencing was drawn from every dose cohort at baseline, at cycle 4 day 1 and at cycle 7 day 1. Samples were obtained from an open-label, multicenter, first-in-human phase I dose-escalation trial of ivuxolimab. Adults with locally advanced or metastatic melanoma, renal cell, hepatocellular, or head and neck squamous cell carcinoma were enrolled in the trial. CD4+ and CD8+ T cells were sorted separately from peripheral blood before TCR sequencing. On the study overall, not on this receptor specifically: Which antigens the clonally expanded peripheral T cells were specific for was not determined. At doses of 0.1 to 3.0 mg/kg, clonal expansion of both CD4+ and CD8+ blood T cells was observed from baseline to week 6. After ivuxolimab, more expanded clones were found on average in CD8+ T cells than in CD4+ T cells. In partial responders in the 0.1-3.0 mg/kg groups, normalized peripheral clonal expansion was found to be among the lowest, especially among CD8+ T cells. Low levels of normalized T-cell clonal expansion were also shown by some nonresponding patients.

Sequenced here: CD4+ or CD8+ T cells sorted from blood, sampled in a trial of the OX40 agonist ivuxolimab. Rearrangement joined TRBV5-6 to TRBJ2-5; the D gene is unclear. This TCR was sampled from an adult with an advanced solid tumor such as melanoma, head and neck, liver or kidney cancer. The DNA sequence is given as TGTGCCAGCAGCTTGGTTGGGATGGTGGAGACCCAGTACTTC. Its protein is CASSLVGMVETQYF.